This T cell receptor beta chain emerged from a study of T cell repertoires in cytomegalovirus infection. The CDR3 is 16 amino acids. V gave up 6 bases and J gave up 7 bases, with 25 bases separating them. Germline V lookup: CDR1 MDHEN, CDR2 SYDVKM. This clonotype has more than one count but fewer than ten. TCRdb reprocessed the reads via MiXCR and lists one record per CDR3 protein. Of hundreds of thousands of distinct CDR3 sequences in the sample, roughly 36% are singletons; the top ten hold under 3%. The TCR was taken from a human donor in good health (CMV status not recorded). Some clones in this sample may be carry-over from other donors' samples. Sequenced sample: PBMCs. V gene TRBV28 combines with J gene TRBJ2-7; perhaps TRBD2 as D (5 bases). The CDR3 sequence is CASSPADGIGRGEQYF. The CDR3 region has the DNA TGTGCCAGCAGCCCCGCCGACGGGATCGGCCGAGGGGAGCAGTACTTC. Looking up the rest from reference TRBV28 and TRBJ2-7 gives the full variable domain: DVKVTQSSRYLVKRTGEKVFLECVQDMDHENMFWYRQDPGLGLRLIYFSYDVKMKEKGDIPEGYSVSREKKERFSLILESASTNQTSMYLCASSPADGIGRGEQYFGPGTRLTVT.